The clone carrying this T cell receptor beta chain was recorded a few times. TCRdb independently ran MiXCR on the RT-PCR reads; one entry per CDR3 protein. The data show about 960,000 distinct CDR3 sequences, with about a sixth seen just once and approximately 5.9% held by the top ten. This sample was taken from a study of patients and donors after allogeneic stem cell transplantation. Per the germline V gene, CDR1 is SNHLY and CDR2 is FYNNEI. The V and J ends lost 2 bases and 5 bases, in that order; junction bases with no gene match: 2. This CDR3 contains 15 residues. Sequenced material: blood, either unsorted or a sorted T cell fraction (not recorded which). The TCR originated in a human donor who was either an allogeneic HSCT recipient or a stem cell or donor lymphocyte infusion donor (not recorded which). It is not recorded whose cells these are; they may come from a transplant donor. This chain connects TRBV2 to TRBJ2-1; TRBD2 matches 11 bases. The CDR3 region has the DNA TGTGCCAGCAGTGAACTAGCGGGGGGAAACAATGAGCAGTTCTTC. Its translation is CASSELAGGNNEQFF.